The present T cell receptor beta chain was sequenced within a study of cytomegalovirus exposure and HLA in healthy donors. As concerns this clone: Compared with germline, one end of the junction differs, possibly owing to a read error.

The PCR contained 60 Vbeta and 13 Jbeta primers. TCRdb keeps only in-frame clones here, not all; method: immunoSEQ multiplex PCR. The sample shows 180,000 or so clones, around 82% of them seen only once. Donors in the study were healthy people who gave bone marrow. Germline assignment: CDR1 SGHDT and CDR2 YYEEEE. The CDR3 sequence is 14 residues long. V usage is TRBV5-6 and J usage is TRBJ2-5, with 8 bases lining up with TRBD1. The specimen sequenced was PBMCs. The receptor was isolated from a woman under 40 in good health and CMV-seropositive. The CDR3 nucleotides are TGTGCCAGCAGCTTCGGGACAGGCCAAGGGACCCAGTACTTC. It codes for CASSFGTGQGTQYF. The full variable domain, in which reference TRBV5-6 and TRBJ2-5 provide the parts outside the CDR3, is DAGVTQSPTHLIKTRGQQVTLRCSPKSGHDTVSWYQQALGQGPQFIFQYYEEEERQRGNFPDRFSGHQFPNYSSELNVNALLLGDSALYLCASSFGTGQGTQYFGPGTRLLVL.